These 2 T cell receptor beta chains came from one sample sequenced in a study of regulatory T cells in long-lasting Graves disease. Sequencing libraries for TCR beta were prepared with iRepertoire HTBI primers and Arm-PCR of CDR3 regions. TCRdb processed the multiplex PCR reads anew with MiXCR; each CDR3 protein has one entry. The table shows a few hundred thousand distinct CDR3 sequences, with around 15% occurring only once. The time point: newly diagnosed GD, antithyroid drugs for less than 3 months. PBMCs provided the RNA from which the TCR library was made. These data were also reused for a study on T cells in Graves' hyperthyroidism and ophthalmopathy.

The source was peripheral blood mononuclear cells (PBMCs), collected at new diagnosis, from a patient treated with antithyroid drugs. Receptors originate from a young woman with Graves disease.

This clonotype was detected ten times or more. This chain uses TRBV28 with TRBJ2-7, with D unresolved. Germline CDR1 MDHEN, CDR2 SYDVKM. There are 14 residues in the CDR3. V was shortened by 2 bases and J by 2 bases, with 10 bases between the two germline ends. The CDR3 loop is CASSLNQVTYEQYF. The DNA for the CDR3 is TGTGCCAGCAGTTTAAACCAGGTTACCTACGAGCAGTACTTC.

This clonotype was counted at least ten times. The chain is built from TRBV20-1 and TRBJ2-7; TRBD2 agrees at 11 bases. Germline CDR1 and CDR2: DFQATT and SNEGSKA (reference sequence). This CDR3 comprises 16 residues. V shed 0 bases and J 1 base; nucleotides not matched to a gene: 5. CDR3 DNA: TGCAGTGCTAGAGAGACTAGCGGGACCATTTCCTACGAGCAGTACTTC. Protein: CSARETSGTISYEQYF.